This T cell receptor (beta chain) was sequenced during a study of cytomegalovirus exposure and HLA in healthy donors. Study-level results: TCR beta chain V- and J-gene trimming was linked, in a later analysis, to a missense variant in DCLRE1C. Later work found that TCR association rates differed between HLA loci; DRB1 had the most and HLA-C the fewest. Links to common viral pathogens appeared, in a later analysis, for several of the most significant clusters.

On this clone: Antigen: not known.

The PCR had 60 Vbeta and 13 Jbeta primers. Sequencing was performed with immunoSEQ multiplex PCR; in TCRdb, only in-frame clones are kept and a portion is missing. Of 150,000 to 200,000 clones listed, approximately 90% are singletons. The germline V and J ends were trimmed by 5 bases and 2 bases, with 19 bases remaining between them. The germline gives CDR1 SGHAT, CDR2 FQNNGV. The CDR3 length is 17 residues. The receptor comes from a boy aged 2 to 10 in good health and CMV-seronegative. The chain employs TRBV11-2 and TRBJ1-3; no definite D call. The sequencing input was PBMCs. CDR3 coding DNA: TGTGCCAGCAGCGGGGAGGTCCGGGTTGGTCCTGGAAACACCATATATTTT. It translates to CASSGEVRVGPGNTIYF.